The clone carrying this T cell receptor beta chain has a count of ten or more. The sample belongs to a study of T-cell reconstitution after alpha-beta-depleted transplantation in children. Unique molecular identifiers were used to barcode this TCRbeta library. One entry per CDR3 protein results from TCRdb running MiXCR on the PCR reads. There are hundreds of thousands of distinct CDR3 sequences in the sample; about an eighth occur only once, and around 0.79% lies in the top ten. V shed 6 bases and J shed 2 bases, with 16 bases lying between them. CDR3 size: 16 residues. CDR1 and CDR2 from the germline V gene are MNHNS and SASEGT.

Sample: PBMCs, taken before TCRalphabeta/CD19-depleted stem cell transplant. The chain links TRBV6-1 to TRBJ2-2, with a possible D match to TRBD1 (6 bases). The sequence was obtained from a girl aged 2 to 10 with congenital amegakaryocytic thrombocytopenia, due to receive a stem cell transplant. The CDR3 is CASRPFPQGNTGELFF. For the CDR3, the DNA is TGTGCCAGCAGACCCTTCCCACAGGGAAACACCGGGGAGCTGTTTTTT.